This T cell receptor beta chain appears in the sequencing data of a study of blood T cell repertoires in COVID-19. The table came from immunoSEQ multiplex PCR; TCRdb's copy has only in-frame clones and leaves some out. The sample has roughly 87,000 clones, 85% to 90% seen once. V was trimmed by 2 bases and J by 7 bases, leaving 12 bases between them. The germline gives CDR1 SGHVS, CDR2 FNYEAQ. CDR3 length: 13 amino acids. The chain employs TRBV7-6 and TRBJ2-7; D gene ambiguous. The sequence came from a man aged 35 to 55 with acute or convalescent COVID-19. Input material: peripheral blood. The CDR3 region is CASSLNGRSEQYF. The CDR3 DNA is TGTGCCAGCAGCTTAAATGGTCGGAGTGAGCAGTACTTC.